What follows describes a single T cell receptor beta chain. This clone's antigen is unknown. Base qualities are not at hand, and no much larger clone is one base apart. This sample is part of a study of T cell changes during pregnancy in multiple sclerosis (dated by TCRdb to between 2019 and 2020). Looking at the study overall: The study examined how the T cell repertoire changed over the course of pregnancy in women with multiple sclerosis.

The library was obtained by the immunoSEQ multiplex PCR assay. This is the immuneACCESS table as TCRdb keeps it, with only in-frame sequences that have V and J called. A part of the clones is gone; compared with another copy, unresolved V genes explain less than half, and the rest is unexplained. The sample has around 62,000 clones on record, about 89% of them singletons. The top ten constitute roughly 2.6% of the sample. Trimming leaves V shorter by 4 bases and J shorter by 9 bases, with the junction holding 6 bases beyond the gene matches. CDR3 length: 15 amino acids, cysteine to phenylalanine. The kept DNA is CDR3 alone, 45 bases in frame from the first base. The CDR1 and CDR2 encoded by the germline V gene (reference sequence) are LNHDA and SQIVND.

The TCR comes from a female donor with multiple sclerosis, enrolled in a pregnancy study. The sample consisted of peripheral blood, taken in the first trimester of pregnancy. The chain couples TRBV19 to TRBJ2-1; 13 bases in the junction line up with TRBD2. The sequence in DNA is TGTGCCAGTAGTAACGGACTAGCGGGAGTAACTGAGCAGTTCTTC. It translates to CASSNGLAGVTEQFF. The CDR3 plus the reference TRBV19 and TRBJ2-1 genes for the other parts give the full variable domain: DGGITQSPKYLFRKEGQNVTLSCEQNLNHDAMYWYRQDPGQGLRLIYYSQIVNDFQKGDIAEGYSVSREKKESFPLTVTSAQKNPTAFYLCASSNGLAGVTEQFFGPGTRLTVL.